The 28 T cell receptor beta chains given below trace back to one sample, sequenced in a study of T cell responses to AZD1222 COVID-19 vaccine. Produced via immunoSEQ multiplex PCR; TCRdb's table is partial and in-frame only. This sample carries approximately 140,000 clones, 75% to 95% of them seen once, and the ten largest clones take about 3%. Sequences were derived from peripheral blood, sampled on day 0 of AZD1222 vaccination. The receptor set was obtained from an adult in good health.

The chain is built from TRBV13 and TRBJ1-1, with a possible D match to TRBD1 (5 bases). V gave up 4 bases and J gave up 4 bases, with 16 bases separating them. CDR1 is PRHDT, CDR2 FYEKMQ, per germline (reference sequence). The CDR3 totals 15 residues. The CDR3, as DNA: TGTGCCAGCAGCTCAAGGGACTTCCCTTCCACTGAAGCTTTCTTT. It translates to CASSSRDFPSTEAFF. Drawing the rest from reference TRBV13 and TRBJ1-1, the complete variable domain is AAGVIQSPRHLIKEKRETATLKCYPIPRHDTVYWYQQGPGQDPQFLISFYEKMQSDKGSIPDRFSAQQFSDYHSELNMSSLELGDSALYFCASSSRDFPSTEAFFGQGTRLTVV.

The chain employs TRBV27 and TRBJ1-5; D may be TRBD1 (5 bases). The germline gives CDR1 MNHEY, CDR2 SMNVEV (reference sequence). V was clipped by 6 bases and J by 3 bases, with 15 bases between them. The CDR3 runs to 15 residues. The CDR3 spells CASRIQAISNQPQHF. DNA of the CDR3: TGTGCCAGCAGAATACAGGCAATCTCCAATCAGCCCCAGCATTTT.

The chain couples TRBV5-4 to TRBJ2-3; 13 bases agree with TRBD2. The CDR3 runs to 15 residues. V was clipped by 4 bases and J by 5 bases; unmatched bases: 4. The germline gives CDR1 SGHNT, CDR2 YYREEE (reference sequence). CDR3 loop: CASSPGLAGEDTQYF. The CDR3 nucleotides are TGTGCCAGCAGCCCCGGACTAGCGGGAGAAGATACGCAGTATTTT.

The chain recombines TRBV5-6 with TRBJ2-3, with 9 nucleotides matching TRBD2. This CDR3 is built from 15 residues. Germline assignment: CDR1 SGHDT and CDR2 YYEEEE. V lost 0 bases to trimming and J lost 1 base; unmatched junction nucleotides: 0. The CDR3 sequence: CASSLVAGGTDTQYF. CDR3 DNA: TGTGCCAGCAGCTTGGTAGCGGGGGGCACAGATACGCAGTATTTT.

The gene calls are TRBV13 and TRBJ2-7; tentative D call: TRBD1 (6 bases). Germline V gene lookup returns CDR1 PRHDT and CDR2 FYEKMQ (reference sequence). V lost 0 bases and J lost 5, with 11 bases in between. This CDR3 contains 14 residues. The CDR3 sequence is CASSLGGAVDEQYF. CDR3 nucleotides: TGTGCCAGCAGCTTAGGGGGGGCGGTGGACGAGCAGTACTTC.

Only one count was recorded for this clone. The chain combines TRBV24-1 with TRBJ2-7; 7 bases are a match to TRBD2. CDR1 is KGHDR and CDR2 is SFDVKD in the germline V gene. The CDR3 extends over 15 amino acids. The trim removed 2 bases at V and 4 bases at J, leaving 7 bases unmatched. CDR3 in amino acids: CATSDSVGGVYEQYF. The CDR3 nucleotides are TGTGCCACCAGTGATTCAGTGGGGGGGGTATACGAGCAGTACTTC.

The J gene is TRBJ2-7, the V gene TRBV11-2; weak D call: TRBD1 (6 bases). The CDR3 sequence is 18 residues long. CDR1 is SGHAT, CDR2 FQNNGV, per germline. Trimming removed 5 bases at V and 2 bases at J, with 25 bases between. CDR3 sequence: CASSKSGAFDVQAYEQYF. The CDR3, as DNA: TGTGCCAGCAGCAAGTCAGGGGCATTCGACGTTCAAGCCTACGAGCAGTACTTC. Complete variable domain (other parts from reference TRBV11-2 and TRBJ2-7): EAGVAQSPRYKIIEKRQSVAFWCNPISGHATLYWYQQILGQGPKLLIQFQNNGVVDDSQLPKDRFSAERLKGVDSTLKIQPAKLEDSAVYLCASSKSGAFDVQAYEQYFGPGTRLTVT.

This sequence joins TRBV5-1 and TRBJ2-7, with D tentatively TRBD1 (5 bases). Trimming shortened V by 2 bases and J by 3 bases, and 6 bases separated the two germline ends. The germline gives CDR1 SGHRS, CDR2 YFSETQ. This CDR3 contains 12 residues. This CDR3 is CASSFTGYEQYF. The CDR3 DNA follows: TGCGCCAGCAGCTTTACAGGCTACGAGCAGTACTTC.

The V call is TRBV7-9, the J call TRBJ2-7, with D unresolved. The CDR3 is 19 amino acids. The germline gives CDR1 SEHNR, CDR2 FQNEAQ (reference sequence). The ends were cut back, 4 bases at V and 3 bases at J, with 28 bases in the middle. The CDR3 protein is CASSSHITNNFERYYEQYF. DNA of the CDR3: TGTGCCAGCAGCTCCCACATAACTAATAACTTTGAGCGATACTACGAGCAGTACTTC.

This chain joins TRBV6-6 and TRBJ1-5; unclear D gene. This CDR3 is built from 13 residues. V gave up 2 bases and J gave up 7 bases, with 9 bases separating them. Per the germline V gene, CDR1 is MNHNY and CDR2 is SVGAGI (reference sequence). CDR3 DNA sequence: TGTGCCAGCAGTTACGGGCGTGGGCAGCCCCAGCATTTT. Translated: CASSYGRGQPQHF.

This clone was seen just once. The chain recombines TRBV27 with TRBJ2-1, with D unclear. The CDR3 has 15 residues. The ends were cut back, 3 bases at V and 6 bases at J, with 15 bases in the middle. Germline-derived CDR1 and CDR2 are MNHEY and SMNVEV (reference sequence). DNA for the CDR3: TGTGCCAGCAGTTTTGGGCTCGCAAGGCCCAATGAGCAGTTCTTC. This translates into CASSFGLARPNEQFF.

The rearrangement joins TRBV7-9 to TRBJ1-4, with D possibly being TRBD1 (5 bases). Germline CDR1 is SEHNR and CDR2 is FQNEAQ (reference sequence). CDR3 length equals 16 residues. The V and J ends lost 4 bases and 4 bases respectively, with 16 bases between them. CDR3 coding DNA: TGTGCCAGCAGCTCATCTGACAGTTTCCTTAATGAAAAACTGTTTTTT. Protein: CASSSSDSFLNEKLFF.

The V gene is TRBV30, the J gene TRBJ1-2; D uncertain. Per the germline V gene, CDR1 is GTSNPN and CDR2 is SVGIG (reference sequence). The CDR3 length is 13 residues. V was trimmed by 6 bases and J by 8 bases, leaving 19 bases between them. In nucleotides, the CDR3 is TGTGCCTGTCCCGGGGATGGGATTCGGGGCTACACCTTC. Encoded protein: CACPGDGIRGYTF.

The V call is TRBV5-1, the J call TRBJ1-6; D uncertain. Trimming took 5 bases from V and 5 from J, leaving 8 bases between them. The CDR3 contains 13 residues. The V gene's germline CDR1 is SGHRS and CDR2 YFSETQ. The CDR3 sequence is CASRVRNNSPLHF. The CDR3 nucleotides are TGCGCCAGCAGGGTCAGGAATAATTCACCCCTCCACTTT.

V is TRBV20-1 and J is TRBJ1-4; a weak D match, TRBD1 (5 bases). V lost 3 bases and J lost 5, with 13 bases in between. Germline V lookup: CDR1 DFQATT, CDR2 SNEGSKA (reference sequence). This CDR3 is 14 amino acids long. CDR3 region: CSASIRGSNEKLFF. Written as DNA, the CDR3 is TGCAGTGCTAGTATAAGGGGATCGAATGAAAAACTGTTTTTT.

The chain links TRBV5-4 to TRBJ2-7; 11 bases map to TRBD1. With 7 bases clipped from V and 0 bases from J, the junction kept 0 bases outside the gene matches. Germline CDR1 is SGHNT and CDR2 is YYREEE (reference sequence). This CDR3 region has 13 residues. The DNA of the CDR3 is TGTGCCAGCGGGACAGGGGGCTCCTACGAGCAGTACTTC. As protein: CASGTGGSYEQYF. Using reference TRBV5-4 and TRBJ2-7 for the parts outside the CDR3, the full variable domain is ETGVTQSPTHLIKTRGQQVTLRCSSQSGHNTVSWYQQALGQGPQFIFQYYREEENGRGNFPPRFSGLQFPNYSSELNVNALELDDSALYLCASGTGGSYEQYFGPGTRLTVT.

Comments on this clone: Distinct nucleotide sequences in the sample also encode this CDR3. The chain joins TRBV7-7 to TRBJ1-1; TRBD1 matches at 10 bases. The ends lost 3 bases at V and 5 bases at J; junction bases unmatched: 0. The CDR3 has 13 residues. Per germline, CDR1 SSHAT and CDR2 FNYEAQ (reference sequence). The CDR3 protein is CASSLDRGTEAFF. DNA of the CDR3: TGTGCCAGCAGCTTGGACAGGGGGACTGAAGCTTTCTTT.

The rearrangement links TRBV27 to TRBJ1-2, with D unclear. The CDR3 is 14 residues long. Deletions cut 5 bases from V and 6 bases from J, with 16 bases between. Germline assignment: CDR1 MNHEY and CDR2 SMNVEV (reference sequence). The CDR3 loop is CASSPRSGRDGYTF. CDR3 nucleotides: TGTGCCAGCAGTCCGCGATCGGGGAGGGATGGCTACACCTTC.

The chain is built from TRBV6-5 and TRBJ2-1, with 8 bases aligning to TRBD2. Per the germline V gene, CDR1 is MNHEY and CDR2 is SVGAGI. The CDR3 contains 14 residues. Unmatched junction bases numbered 10, after V lost 8 bases and J lost 7 bases. CDR3 in DNA: TGTGCCAGCTGGAATGAGCGGGAGTTTAATGAGCAGTTCTTC. It is translated as CASWNEREFNEQFF.

This chain connects TRBV7-3 to TRBJ2-1; 10 bases are shared with TRBD2. Germline assignment: CDR1 SGHTA and CDR2 FQGTGA. The length of the CDR3 is 12 residues. The junction had 10 bases not matched to a gene; V was cut back by 8 bases and J by 15 bases. The CDR3 sequence is CASGLGTSERFF. In nucleotides, the CDR3 is TGTGCCAGCGGCCTAGGGACTAGCGAGAGGTTCTTC.

This chain connects TRBV12-3 or TRBV12-4 to TRBJ1-1; no definite D call. The CDR3 runs 13 residues. Trimming left V 2 bases short and J 5 bases short, with 9 bases between. CDR3 sequence (DNA): TGTGCCAGCAGTTTACTTGTGGATACTGAAGCTTTCTTT. Residues: CASSLLVDTEAFF.

The gene calls are TRBV28 and TRBJ1-1; perhaps TRBD1 as D (5 bases). This CDR3 spans 13 amino acids. The germline gives CDR1 MDHEN, CDR2 SYDVKM. Between the trimmed V and J ends, which lost 6 bases and 3 bases, there was a span of 11 bases. The CDR3 nucleotides are TGTGCCAGCAGGAAAGAGGGGCACACTGAAGCTTTCTTT. It translates to CASRKEGHTEAFF.

The chain uses TRBV18 and TRBJ2-7; D not resolved. Trimming removed 3 bases at V and 6 bases at J, with 9 bases between. Germline V gene data show CDR1 as KGHSH and CDR2 as LQKENI. The CDR3 is made up of 12 amino acids. The CDR3 is CASSPRRGEQYF. The CDR3, as DNA: TGTGCCAGCTCACCCCGCCGAGGCGAGCAGTACTTC.

The rearrangement links TRBV10-2 to TRBJ2-2, with D maybe TRBD2 (5 bases). Trimming cost V 11 bases and J 4 bases, with 14 bases left between them. This CDR3 region has 13 residues. Germline V lookup: CDR1 WSHSY, CDR2 SAAADI. The CDR3 loop is CAYGEQITGELFF. As DNA, the CDR3 is TGCGCCTACGGGGAGCAAATCACCGGGGAGCTGTTTTTT.

The chain couples TRBV4-2 to TRBJ2-3; 7 bases fit TRBD2. Germline CDR1 and CDR2: LGHNA and YNFKEQ. V lost 0 bases to trimming and J lost 3 bases; unmatched junction nucleotides: 6. The CDR3 has 16 amino acids. The CDR3 sequence: CASSQDRARGTDTQYF. The CDR3 nucleotides read TGTGCCAGCAGCCAAGATCGTGCGCGGGGGACAGATACGCAGTATTTT.

This chain uses TRBV2 with TRBJ1-1; D remains ambiguous. The V end lost 3 bases, the J end lost 5 bases, and 7 bases lay between the germline ends. Germline V CDR1 and CDR2: SNHLY, FYNNEI. The CDR3 runs 12 residues. The CDR3 DNA reads as TGTGCCAGCAGTGATTTAGGGACTGAAGCTTTCTTT. Protein: CASSDLGTEAFF.

The CDR3 loop reads CASSDSTRDRGFGNQPQHF. CDR3 DNA: TGTGCCAGCAGTGACTCGACCCGGGACAGGGGATTTGGCAATCAGCCCCAGCATTTT. This sequence joins TRBV6-4 and TRBJ1-5; 10 nucleotides agree with TRBD1. The CDR3 spans 19 residues. Germline values: CDR1 MRHNA, CDR2 SNTAGT. V shed 0 bases, J shed 2 bases, and the junction held 10 bases outside the gene matches.

The V gene is TRBV12-3 or TRBV12-4, the J gene TRBJ1-1; D is possibly TRBD1 (5 bases). Trimming left V 9 bases short and J 3 bases short, with 14 bases between. The CDR3 totals 13 residues. The CDR3 region is CASTMIRDTEAFF. The CDR3 DNA reads as TGTGCCAGTACGATGATCAGGGACACTGAAGCTTTCTTT.